These 13 T cell receptor beta chains came from one sample sequenced in a study of T-cell reconstitution after alpha-beta-depleted transplantation in children (TCRdb year 2016). Libraries were built with PCR. Sequencing used an Illumina HiSeq 2500. Molecular barcoding was employed in the preparation of TCR libraries, with unique molecular identifiers being used to normalize TCRbeta repertoire quantification. The public reads were run again by TCRdb, first through fastp at Q25 and then through MiXCR, and only productive beta chains were kept. Identical CDR3 proteins give one entry, which carries the most common genes and DNA. For this sample there are over 400,000 distinct CDR3 sequences; 43% appear just once. The ten largest clones capture under 35% of the sample. The sample's treatment or condition label is to be understood as: allogeneic hematopoietic cell transplantation with graft depleted of TCRalphabeta T cells and CD19 B cells.

The sample was PBMCs, taken before TCRalphabeta/CD19-depleted stem cell transplant. These receptors were taken from a girl aged 2-10 years with aplastic anemia, due to receive a stem cell transplant.

This clonotype was seen a handful of times. The chain recombines TRBV23-1 with TRBJ2-3; the D gene is possibly TRBD2 (6 bases). TRBV23-1 is an ORF for which the function is uncertain. V was trimmed by 0 bases and J by 0 bases, leaving 19 bases between them. CDR3 size: 19 residues. The CDR3 bases are TGCGCCAGCAGTCAATCTGAGGAAGGGAGGCTGGCTAGCACAGATACGCAGTATTTT. Its protein product is CASSQSEEGRLASTDTQYF.

The V and J genes are TRBV20-1 and TRBJ2-7; 7 bases fit TRBD1. The CDR3 runs to 15 residues. The J segment lost 2 bases and the V segment lost 3 bases, leaving 10 bases of the junction unmatched. Per the germline V gene, CDR1 is DFQATT and CDR2 is SNEGSKA (reference sequence). CDR3 nucleotides: TGCAGTGCTAGGCCCGGGGCAGGGGGTCCCTACGAGCAGTACTTC. As protein: CSARPGAGGPYEQYF.

As regards this clonotype: It may be a read error: a sequence one base away is much more abundant. V gene TRBV3-1 combines with J gene TRBJ1-4, with a weak D call TRBD1 (5 bases). CDR1 is LGHDT and CDR2 is YNNKEL in the germline V gene (reference sequence). The V and J ends lost 1 base and 6 bases respectively, with 27 bases between them. The CDR3 length is 20 residues. The CDR3 spells CASSQGGRQGVSRQDEKLFF. The CDR3 bases are TGTGCCAGCAGCCAAGGTGGTCGGCAGGGAGTTAGCAGGCAGGATGAAAAACTGTTTTTT.

A note on this clonotype: A much bigger clone sits one base away, suggesting this may be a read error. The rearrangement links TRBV9 to TRBJ1-1; D not resolved. Germline CDR1 SGDLS, CDR2 YYNGEE. This CDR3 is built from 15 residues. The V and J ends lost 3 bases and 0 bases respectively, with 12 bases between them. This chain's CDR3 is CASSGNAGVNTEAFF. The CDR3, as DNA: TGTGCCAGCAGCGGAAATGCAGGAGTGAACACTGAAGCTTTCTTT.

This chain connects TRBV10-3 to TRBJ2-7; the match to TRBD1 covers 9 bases. The CDR3 runs 12 residues. Germline CDR1 and CDR2: ENHRY and SYGVKD. Germline trimming cut 10 bases from V and 2 bases from J; bases unmatched to any gene: 3. This chain's CDR3 is CASWTGAYEQYF. DNA of the CDR3: TGTGCCAGCTGGACAGGGGCCTACGAGCAGTACTTC.

This clonotype was seen at least ten times. The rearrangement uses TRBV7-9 and TRBJ2-5, with TRBD2 matching 14 bases. With V trimmed by 6 bases and J by 5 bases, 11 bases remained unmatched. The germline gives CDR1 SEHNR, CDR2 FQNEAQ (reference sequence). There are 17 residues in the CDR3. The DNA for the CDR3 is TGTGCCAGCAGTCCGCGACTAGCGGGAGGGCCACGGGAGACCCAGTACTTC. Its protein is CASSPRLAGGPRETQYF.

V and J are TRBV5-1 and TRBJ2-1, with 8 positions matching TRBD2. Germline V gene lookup returns CDR1 SGHRS and CDR2 YFSETQ. J gave up 6 bases and V 8 bases, and 16 bases lay outside the gene matches. The CDR3 consists of 16 residues. Here the CDR3 DNA reads TGCGCCAGTGCAGCAAGCGGGAGTAGGGGAAGCAATGAGCAGTTCTTC. It translates to CASAASGSRGSNEQFF.

In this sample, this clonotype turned up many times. Here the CDR3 DNA reads TGTGCCAGCAGCAGCGCGGGCTCTAGCACAGATACGCAGTATTTT. Its protein product is CASSSAGSSTDTQYF. The chain uses TRBV28 and TRBJ2-3; a weak D match, TRBD2 (5 bases). CDR1 is MDHEN and CDR2 is SYDVKM in the germline V gene. This CDR3 region has 15 residues. The V gene lost 6 bases and the J gene lost 0 bases, with 13 bases spanning the gap.

This clonotype was recorded a few times. This chain connects TRBV9 to TRBJ2-1; 9 bases align to TRBD2. J gave up 9 bases and V 3 bases, and 16 bases lay outside the gene matches. CDR1 is SGDLS, CDR2 YYNGEE, per germline. The CDR3 consists of 17 residues. CDR3 region: CASSGGGSGRSGSEQFF. The CDR3 coding sequence is TGTGCCAGCAGCGGAGGGGGGAGCGGGAGGAGCGGTAGTGAGCAGTTCTTC. Complete variable domain (other parts from reference TRBV9 and TRBJ2-1): DSGVTQTPKHLITATGQRVTLRCSPRSGDLSVYWYQQSLDQGLQFLIQYYNGEERAKGNILERFSAQQFPDLHSELNLSSLELGDSALYFCASSGGGSGRSGSEQFFGPGTRLTVL.

This clonotype was seen a handful of times. The rearrangement joins TRBV3-1 to TRBJ2-7; D remains unclear. Trimming shortened V by 1 base and J by 4 bases, and 8 bases separated the two germline ends. This CDR3 has 13 residues. Per germline, CDR1 LGHDT and CDR2 YNNKEL (reference sequence). Written as DNA, the CDR3 is TGTGCCAGCAGCCAAGCCTCGTTGTACGAGCAGTACTTC. As protein: CASSQASLYEQYF.

The rearrangement uses TRBV5-1 and TRBJ2-6; 11 bases match TRBD2. Germline lookup yields CDR1 SGHRS and CDR2 YFSETQ. The CDR3 sequence is 19 residues long. Germline trimming cut 3 bases from V and 0 bases from J; bases unmatched to any gene: 8. DNA for the CDR3: TGCGCCAGCAGCTCCCTCACTAGCGGGGGACTCTCTGGGGCCAACGTCCTGACTTTC. Translated: CASSSLTSGGLSGANVLTF.

This clonotype has ten or more counts. This sequence joins TRBV7-2 and TRBJ2-2; no reliable D call. V shed 8 bases and J shed 8 bases, with 12 bases lying between them. The CDR3 contains 12 residues. CDR1 and CDR2 (germline): SGHTA, FQGNSA. The CDR3 spells CASSAYEGELFF. The CDR3 region has the DNA TGTGCCAGCTCGGCCTACGAGGGGGAGCTGTTTTTT.

CDR3 loop: CAPPSRSRGGTEAFF. The DNA of the CDR3 is TGTGCCCCTCCGAGTAGGTCCAGGGGAGGAACTGAAGCTTTCTTT. The chain joins TRBV11-2 to TRBJ1-1, with D possibly being TRBD1 (6 bases). The V gene's germline CDR1 is SGHAT and CDR2 FQNNGV. The CDR3 runs 15 residues. Trimming removed 11 bases at V and 5 bases at J, with 24 bases between.